This T cell receptor (beta chain) was recovered during a study of CD8 T cell repertoires and HIV-1 epitope variants (dated by TCRdb to the early 2020s). About the full investigation: T cells were stimulated in separate culture wells with each of twenty-five peptides representing autologous and known Gag and Nef epitope variants. The control conditions were a CMV, EBV and flu peptide pool, the Ebola AY9 epitope as a negative control, and a well with no peptide. Three Gag epitope families and Nef HW9 and YT9 were included among the tested epitopes. T cells were enriched with the EasySep Human T Cell Enrichment Kit and co-cultured with equal numbers of autologous T cell-negative cells as antigen-presenting cells. The cultures were grown for ten to eleven days in IMDM with gentamicin, and half of the media was changed on days 3 and 7 with IL-2, IL-7 and IL-15 added. An aliquot of 1M T cells was set aside as an uncultured baseline condition, separate from the approximately 83 T cell cultures. A total of 83 T cell cultures were run, with each culture condition performed in triplicate except for one peptide, which was performed in duplicate. What the study reported, not specific to this receptor: Of the nine antigen-specific TCR beta clonotypes identified, six appeared cross-reactive for autologous or known escape epitope variants. The assay identified only TCR beta chains and indicated proliferation in response to antigen, without indicating T cell function or cytokine profile. The Nef KF9 family was recognized by five clonotypes and the HW9 family by one, and no responses to the TAALDMSHF plasma variant were observed.

Sequencing of TCR beta CDR3 regions was performed at survey depth on the immunoSEQ platform. The QIAamp DNA micro kit was used to extract genomic DNA from every cultured and uncultured CD8+ T cell population. From the authors' description of their analysis: Any sample with under 5,000 productive reads was excluded, and this exclusion removed about 7% of the 75 cultures stimulated with HIV peptides. Sequences were trimmed to CDR3 by a MANAFEST web app, and nonproductive sequences, CDR3s under 5 amino acids, and sequences not starting with C or ending with F/W were removed. For a clonotype to count as antigen-specific, the clonotype had to expand relative to the no-peptide control in at least 2 of 3 replicates at FDR 0.01, and only within one epitope family. A specific clonotype also had to show a frequency at least fivefold higher than in wells stimulated with peptides from other epitope families. Sourced from immuneACCESS, this table was stored by TCRdb with only in-frame sequences that have V and J called. A share of the clones is absent; for the studies checked, an unresolved V gene accounts for under half, and the remainder has no known explanation. That table supplies the V and J calls and clone size; D and trimming were determined from the DNA. This sample comprises fewer than 5,000 clones, less than 70% of them detected only once. The ten largest clones capture roughly 44% of the sample.

Based on the germline V gene, the CDR1 and CDR2 sequences are SGHTA and FQGNSA. Taken from cysteine to phenylalanine, the CDR3 has 13 residues. Only the CDR3 region is kept as DNA, spanning 39 bases read in frame from base 1. V is pared back by 5 bases and J by 3 bases, with 8 bases lying between the germline termini. Points on this clone: Its recognized antigen is unknown. The record has no base qualities; no much larger clone is one base away.

The EasySep Human CD8+ T Cell Enrichment Kit was used on day 10 to isolate CD8+ T cells from every culture. The sequencing sample was made of cultured CD8+ T cells derived from PBMCs. The TCR originated in a male donor with HIV. The rearrangement joined TRBV7-2 to TRBJ2-1, with the D gene too uncertain to name. The nucleotide sequence is given as TGTGCCAGCAGCCCAGCAGGCTACAATGAGCAGTTCTTC. This codes for CASSPAGYNEQFF.